This T cell receptor (beta chain) came from a study of T cells in Graves' hyperthyroidism and ophthalmopathy. Study-level results: Also found in blood were most expanded thyroid clonotypes above 0.001.

CDR3 size: 12 residues. V gave up 8 bases and J gave up 5 bases, with 12 bases separating them. The V gene's germline CDR1 is MDHEN and CDR2 SYDVKM. This clonotype was seen repeatedly, ten times or more. The antigen is unknown. Graves' hyperthyroidism without ophthalmopathy progression within 18 months was termed stable. Researchers barred patients who had uncontrolled infection, other autoimmune disease, pregnancy or lactation. RNA transcripts provided the source from which TCR beta CDR3 regions were amplified. Carried out on the TCR CDR3, a first-round RT-PCR used the HTBI primer set. TCRdb re-analysed the multiplex PCR reads in MiXCR, keeping a single row per CDR3 protein. Among some 510,000 distinct CDR3 sequences, roughly 20% were seen once, and the ten largest hold more than 20%.

Material: blood. The chain links TRBV28 to TRBJ1-2; a weak D match, TRBD1 (6 bases). The sequence derives from a man in his late teens or twenties with Graves' hyperthyroidism. The CDR3 is CASVTGSYGYTF. The CDR3 DNA sequence: TGTGCCAGCGTCACAGGGAGTTATGGCTACACCTTC.